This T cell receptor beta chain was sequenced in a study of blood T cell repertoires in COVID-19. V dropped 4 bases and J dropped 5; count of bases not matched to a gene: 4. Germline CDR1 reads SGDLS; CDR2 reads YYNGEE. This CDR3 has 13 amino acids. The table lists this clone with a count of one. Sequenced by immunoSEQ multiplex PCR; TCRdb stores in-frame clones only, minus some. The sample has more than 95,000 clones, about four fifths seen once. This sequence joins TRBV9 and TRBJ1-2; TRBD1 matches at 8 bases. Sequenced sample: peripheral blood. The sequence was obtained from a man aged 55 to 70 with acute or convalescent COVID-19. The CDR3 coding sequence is TGTGCCAGCAGCCCAGGGGGCTCGTATGGCTACACCTTC. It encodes CASSPGGSYGYTF.